This T cell receptor beta chain was captured by sequencing in a study of siplizumab effects on memory and regulatory T cells. Clones were read by immunoSEQ multiplex PCR, and TCRdb kept only the in-frame ones, dropping some. The profile covers about 68,000 clones, with roughly 93% appearing a single time and over 4% taken by the ten largest. The TCR was taken from a human donor in good health. Input material: CD8+ T cells sorted from blood.

The CDR3, as DNA: TGTGCCAGCAGCTACAACAGTAATAATGAAAAACTGTTTTTT. It specifies CASSYNSNNEKLFF. The chain links TRBV7-9 to TRBJ1-4; D is unclear. V was clipped by 4 bases and J by 4 bases, with 10 bases between them. The germline V gene has CDR1 SEHNR and CDR2 FQNEAQ (reference sequence). The CDR3 has 14 residues.